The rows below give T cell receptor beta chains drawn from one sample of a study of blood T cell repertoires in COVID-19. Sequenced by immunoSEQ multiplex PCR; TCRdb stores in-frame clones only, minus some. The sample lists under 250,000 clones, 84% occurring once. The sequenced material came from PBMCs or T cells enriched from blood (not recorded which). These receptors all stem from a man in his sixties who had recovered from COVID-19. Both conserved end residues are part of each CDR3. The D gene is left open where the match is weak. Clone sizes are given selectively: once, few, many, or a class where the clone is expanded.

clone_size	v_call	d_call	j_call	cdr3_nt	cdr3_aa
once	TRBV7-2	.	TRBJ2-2	TGTGCCAGCAGCTTCAGGGCGGGGGCGGACACCGGGGAGCTGTTTTTT	CASSFRAGADTGELFF
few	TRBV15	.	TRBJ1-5	TGTGCCACCACCACGTCTCGAGGAAGCAATCAGCCCCAGCATTTT	CATTTSRGSNQPQHF
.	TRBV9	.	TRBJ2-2	TGTGCCAGCAGCGAAACAGGGAACACCGGGGAGCTGTTTTTT	CASSETGNTGELFF
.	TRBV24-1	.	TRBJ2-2	TGTGCCACCAGTGGCCGGACAGTGGACACCGGGGAGCTGTTTTTT	CATSGRTVDTGELFF
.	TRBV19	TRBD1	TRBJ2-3	TGTGCCAGTAGTAGGACAGGACCCACAGATACGCAGTATTTT	CASSRTGPTDTQYF
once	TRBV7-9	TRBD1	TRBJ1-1	TGTGCCAGCAGCTTGACAGGGGACACTGAAGCTTTCTTT	CASSLTGDTEAFF
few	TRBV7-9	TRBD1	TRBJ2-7	TGTGCCAGCAGCATCACAGGGGACGAGCAGTACTTC	CASSITGDEQYF
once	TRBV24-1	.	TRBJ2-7	TGTGCCACCAGTCGGTCAGGGGTAGGCGAGCAGTACTTC	CATSRSGVGEQYF
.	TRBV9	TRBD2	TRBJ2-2	TGTGCCAGCAGCCCAGGACTAGTGGTTACCGGGGAGCTGTTTTTT	CASSPGLVVTGELFF
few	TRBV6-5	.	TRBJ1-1	TGTGCCAGCAGTTCACCCTCTTTAAGGGGAAACACTGAAGCTTTCTTT	CASSSPSLRGNTEAFF
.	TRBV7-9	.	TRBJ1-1	TGTGCCAGCAGCTTAGGGTACGGGAACACTGAAGCTTTCTTT	CASSLGYGNTEAFF
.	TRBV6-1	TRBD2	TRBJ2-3	TGTGCCAGCAGTGAGCAACTAGCGGGGGGGAATACGCAGTATTTT	CASSEQLAGGNTQYF
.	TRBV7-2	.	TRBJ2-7	TGTGCCAGCGCCCGGGGGGCATCCTACGAGCAGTACTTC	CASARGASYEQYF
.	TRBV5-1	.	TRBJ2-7	TGCGCCAGCAGCCAAGGACAGACCGAGCAGTACTTC	CASSQGQTEQYF
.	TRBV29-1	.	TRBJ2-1	TGCAGCGTTGCGAGCGGAAACTCCTACAATGAGCAGTTCTTC	CSVASGNSYNEQFF
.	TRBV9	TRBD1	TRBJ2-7	TGTGCCAGCAGCCCGGAGGACAGGGGATTCCACGAGCAGTACTTC	CASSPEDRGFHEQYF
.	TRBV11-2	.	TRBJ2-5	TGTGCCAGCAGCTTGGGGGGACAGAGACAAGAGACCCAGTACTTC	CASSLGGQRQETQYF
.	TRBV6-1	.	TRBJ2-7	TGTGCCAGCAGTAAAGGGATGATGGGCAACGAGCAGTACTTC	CASSKGMMGNEQYF
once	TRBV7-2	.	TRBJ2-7	TGTGCCAGCAGCTTATCCACATTGGAGCAGTACTTC	CASSLSTLEQYF
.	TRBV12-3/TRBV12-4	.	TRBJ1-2	TGTGCCAGCAGTTTGGGCAGGGCGAAGGGCTACACCTTC	CASSLGRAKGYTF
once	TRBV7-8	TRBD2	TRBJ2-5	TGTGCCAGCAGCTTAGGGGACGGACTAGCGGGGGGGTGGTGGCAAGAGACCCAGTACTTC	CASSLGDGLAGGWWQETQYF
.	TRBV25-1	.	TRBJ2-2	TGTGCCAGCAGTGACTTTGGGGGCCTGAACACCGGGGAGCTGTTTTTT	CASSDFGGLNTGELFF
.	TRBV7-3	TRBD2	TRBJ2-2	TGTGCCAGCAGCTTTAATAGCGGGGGGGCCCCCGGGGAGCTGTTTTTT	CASSFNSGGAPGELFF
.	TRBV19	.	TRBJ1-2	TGTGCCAGTAGTATTATCTGGGCCGGAGGTGGGAACTATGGCTACACCTTC	CASSIIWAGGGNYGYTF
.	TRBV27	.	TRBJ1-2	TGTGCCAGCAGTCATACAGGCGGCAACTATGGCTACACCTTC	CASSHTGGNYGYTF
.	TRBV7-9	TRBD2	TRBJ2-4	TGTGCCAGCAGCTTTTCCCTGGGACTAGCGGAAAACATTCAGTACTTC	CASSFSLGLAENIQYF
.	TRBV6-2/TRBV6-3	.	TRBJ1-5	TGTGCCAGCAGTACTGGGTGGGCTCAGCCCCAGCATTTT	CASSTGWAQPQHF
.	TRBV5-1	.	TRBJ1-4	TGCGCCAGCAGCTTAGGAGGTGCAACTAATGAAAAACTGTTTTTT	CASSLGGATNEKLFF
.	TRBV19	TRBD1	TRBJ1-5	TGTGCCAGCAGGGACAGGGGAAATCAGCCCCAGCATTTT	CASRDRGNQPQHF
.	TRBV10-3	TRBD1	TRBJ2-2	TGTGCCATCAGTCCGGGACAGGGCTTCCCCGGGGAGCTGTTTTTT	CAISPGQGFPGELFF
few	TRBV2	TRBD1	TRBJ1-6	TGTGCCAGCAGTGAACAGGGGGGCCGGAATTCACCCCTCCACTTT	CASSEQGGRNSPLHF
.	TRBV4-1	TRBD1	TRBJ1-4	TGCGCCAGCAGCCTCCTCGCCTCTGGGACAGCTAATGAAAAACTGTTTTTT	CASSLLASGTANEKLFF
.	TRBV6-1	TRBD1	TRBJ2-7	TGTGCCAGCAGTGAAAACCGGGGACAGGGTACCTACGAGCAGTACTTC	CASSENRGQGTYEQYF
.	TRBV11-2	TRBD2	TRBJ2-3	TGTGCCAGCAGCTTTTCCGGACTAGCGGGGGGGCTAGATACGCAGTATTTT	CASSFSGLAGGLDTQYF
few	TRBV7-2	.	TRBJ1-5	TGTGCCAGCAGCTTACTGGGGGCGTTCAATCAGCCCCAGCATTTT	CASSLLGAFNQPQHF
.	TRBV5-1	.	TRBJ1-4	TGCGCCAGCAGCTCGTCAGGAGGAGAAAAACTGTTTTTT	CASSSSGGEKLFF
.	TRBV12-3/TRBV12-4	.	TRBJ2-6	TGTGCCACCCGGTCCGGGGCCAACGTCCTGACTTTC	CATRSGANVLTF
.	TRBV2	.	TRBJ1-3	TGTGCCAGCAGTGAAATAGCCCTCGCGGCTGGAAACACCATATATTTT	CASSEIALAAGNTIYF
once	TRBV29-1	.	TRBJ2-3	TGCAGCGTTGAAGAGGGCTGGGGCGTGTCAGATACGCAGTATTTT	CSVEEGWGVSDTQYF
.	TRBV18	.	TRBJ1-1	TGTGCCAGCTCAGCCTGGACAGTTATGAACACTGAAGCTTTCTTT	CASSAWTVMNTEAFF
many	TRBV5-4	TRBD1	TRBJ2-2	TGTGCCAGCAGCTTGCGCGGACAGGGGGCCTCCGGGGAGCTGTTTTTT	CASSLRGQGASGELFF
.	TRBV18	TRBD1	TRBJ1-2	TGTGCCAGCTCACCCGACAGGGGGTATGGCTACACCTTC	CASSPDRGYGYTF
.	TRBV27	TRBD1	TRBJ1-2	TGTGCCAGCAGTTTAGTACAGGGGGGTATCTCTGGCTACACCTTC	CASSLVQGGISGYTF
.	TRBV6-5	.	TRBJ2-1	TGTGCCAGCAGTTACTCTCGCGGGGTTTACAATGAGCAGTTCTTC	CASSYSRGVYNEQFF
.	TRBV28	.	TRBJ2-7	TGTGCCAGCAGTTTGTCCGGGTCTAGGTCCTACGAGCAGTACTTC	CASSLSGSRSYEQYF
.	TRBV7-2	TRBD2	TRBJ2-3	TGTGCCAGCAGCTATACGACTAGCGGGGGGTGGGCAGATACGCAGTATTTT	CASSYTTSGGWADTQYF
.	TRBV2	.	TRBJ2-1	TGTGCCAGCAGTGAAGAAGAAGCGGGTGAGCAGTTCTTC	CASSEEEAGEQFF
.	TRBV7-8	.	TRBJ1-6	TGTGCCAGCAGCCGAGGGACAATCTCCTATAATTCACCCCTCCACTTT	CASSRGTISYNSPLHF
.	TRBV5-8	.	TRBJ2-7	TGTGCCACCAAACCTTCGGAGGCATATGGCGAGCAGTACTTC	CATKPSEAYGEQYF
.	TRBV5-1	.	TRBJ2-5	TGCGCCAGCAGCTTAGGAGGGGAAAAAGAGACCCAGTACTTC	CASSLGGEKETQYF
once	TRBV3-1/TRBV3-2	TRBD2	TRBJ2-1	TGTGCCAGCAGCCTCGGGGGGGTCTCCTACAATGAGCAGTTCTTC	CASSLGGVSYNEQFF